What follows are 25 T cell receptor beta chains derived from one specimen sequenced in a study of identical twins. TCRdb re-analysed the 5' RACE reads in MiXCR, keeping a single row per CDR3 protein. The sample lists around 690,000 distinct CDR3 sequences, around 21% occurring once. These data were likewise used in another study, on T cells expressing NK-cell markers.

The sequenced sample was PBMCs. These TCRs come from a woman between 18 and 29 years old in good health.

CDR3 coding DNA: TGTGCCAGCAGCTCCAGCGGACAGGGGGATCAGTACTTC. It is translated as CASSSSGQGDQYF. The chain has TRBV7-9 and TRBJ2-4; 10 positions agree with TRBD1. Germline V lookup: CDR1 SEHNR, CDR2 FQNEAQ (reference sequence). V lost 4 bases to trimming and J lost 12 bases; unmatched junction nucleotides: 6. This CDR3 comprises 13 residues.

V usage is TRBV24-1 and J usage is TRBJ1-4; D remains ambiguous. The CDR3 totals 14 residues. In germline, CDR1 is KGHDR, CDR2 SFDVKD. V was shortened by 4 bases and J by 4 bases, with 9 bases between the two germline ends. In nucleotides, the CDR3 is TGTGCCACCAGTGACTCGGACGTTAATGAAAAACTGTTTTTT. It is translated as CATSDSDVNEKLFF.

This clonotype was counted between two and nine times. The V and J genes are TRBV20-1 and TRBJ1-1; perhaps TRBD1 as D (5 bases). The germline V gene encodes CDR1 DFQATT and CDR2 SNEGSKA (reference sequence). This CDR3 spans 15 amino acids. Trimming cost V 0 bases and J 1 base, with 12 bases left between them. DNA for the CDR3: TGCAGTGCTAGAGACAGGGAAACCGGGAACACTGAAGCTTTCTTT. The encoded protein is CSARDRETGNTEAFF.

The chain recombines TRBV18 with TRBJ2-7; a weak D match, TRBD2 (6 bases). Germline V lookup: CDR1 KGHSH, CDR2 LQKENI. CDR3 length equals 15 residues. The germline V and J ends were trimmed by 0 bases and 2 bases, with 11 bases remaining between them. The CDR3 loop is CASSPPGGVTYEQYF. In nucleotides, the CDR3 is TGTGCCAGCTCACCACCGGGCGGGGTTACCTACGAGCAGTACTTC. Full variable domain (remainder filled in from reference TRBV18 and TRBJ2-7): NAGVMQNPRHLVRRRGQEARLRCSPMKGHSHVYWYRQLPEEGLKFMVYLQKENIIDESGMPKERFSAEFPKEGPSILRIQQVVRGDSAAYFCASSPPGGVTYEQYFGPGTRLTVT.

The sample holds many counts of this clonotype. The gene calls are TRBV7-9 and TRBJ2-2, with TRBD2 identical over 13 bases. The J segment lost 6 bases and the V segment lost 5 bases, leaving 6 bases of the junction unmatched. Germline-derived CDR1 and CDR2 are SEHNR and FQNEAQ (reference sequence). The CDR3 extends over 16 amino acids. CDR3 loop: CASSTTSGGAAGELFF. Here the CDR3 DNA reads TGTGCCAGCAGCACTACTAGCGGGGGGGCCGCCGGGGAGCTGTTTTTT.

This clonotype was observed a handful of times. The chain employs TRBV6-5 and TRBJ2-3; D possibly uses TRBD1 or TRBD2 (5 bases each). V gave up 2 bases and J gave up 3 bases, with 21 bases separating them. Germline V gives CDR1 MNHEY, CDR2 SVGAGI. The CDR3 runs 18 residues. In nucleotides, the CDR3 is TGTGCCAGCAGTTACGGGGGAGAGCCCTCTTTAAGGACAGATACGCAGTATTTT. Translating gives CASSYGGEPSLRTDTQYF.

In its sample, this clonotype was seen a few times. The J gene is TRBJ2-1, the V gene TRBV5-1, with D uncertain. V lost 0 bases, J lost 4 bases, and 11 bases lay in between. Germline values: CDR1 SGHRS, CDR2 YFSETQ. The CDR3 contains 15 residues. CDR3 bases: TGCGCCAGCAGCTTGGGTTCAGTAAATTACAATGAGCAGTTCTTC. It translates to CASSLGSVNYNEQFF.

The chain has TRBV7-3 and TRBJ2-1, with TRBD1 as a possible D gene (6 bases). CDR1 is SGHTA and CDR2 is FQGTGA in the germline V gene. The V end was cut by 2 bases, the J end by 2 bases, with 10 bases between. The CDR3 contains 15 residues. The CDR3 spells CASSLEGDPYNEQFF. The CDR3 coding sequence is TGTGCCAGCAGCTTAGAGGGGGACCCCTACAATGAGCAGTTCTTC.

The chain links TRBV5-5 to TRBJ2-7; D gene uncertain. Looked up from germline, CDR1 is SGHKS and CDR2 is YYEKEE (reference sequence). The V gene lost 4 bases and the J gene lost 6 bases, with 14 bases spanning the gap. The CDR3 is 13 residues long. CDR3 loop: CASSLGRAIEQYF. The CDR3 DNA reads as TGTGCCAGCAGCCTAGGCCGGGCGATCGAGCAGTACTTC.

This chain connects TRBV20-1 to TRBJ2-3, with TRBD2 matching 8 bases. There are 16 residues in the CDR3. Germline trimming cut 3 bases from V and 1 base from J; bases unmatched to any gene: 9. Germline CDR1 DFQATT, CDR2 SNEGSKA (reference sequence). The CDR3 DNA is TGCAGTGCTAGCGGGGGGGCAGGGATTGGCACAGATACGCAGTATTTT. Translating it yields CSASGGAGIGTDTQYF.

In nucleotides, the CDR3 is TGCGCCAGCAGCGGAGGACGAGAGGAGACCCAGTACTTC. It codes for CASSGGREETQYF. The V call is TRBV5-1, the J call TRBJ2-5; D perhaps matches TRBD2 (5 bases). The CDR3 has 13 amino acids. The germline V gene has CDR1 SGHRS and CDR2 YFSETQ. With 4 bases removed from V and 5 bases from J, the gap between germline ends came to 12 bases.

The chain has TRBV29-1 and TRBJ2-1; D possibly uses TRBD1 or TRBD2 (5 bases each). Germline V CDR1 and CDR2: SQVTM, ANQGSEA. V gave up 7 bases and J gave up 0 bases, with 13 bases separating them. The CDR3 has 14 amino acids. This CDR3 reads CSAGRGSSYNEQFF. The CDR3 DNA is TGCAGCGCCGGCCGGGGCAGCTCCTACAATGAGCAGTTCTTC.

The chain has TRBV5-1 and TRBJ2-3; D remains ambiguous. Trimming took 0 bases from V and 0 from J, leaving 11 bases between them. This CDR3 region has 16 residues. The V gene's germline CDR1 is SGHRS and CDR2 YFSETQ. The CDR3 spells CASSLGVGRSTDTQYF. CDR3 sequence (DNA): TGCGCCAGCAGCTTGGGAGTCGGAAGAAGCACAGATACGCAGTATTTT.

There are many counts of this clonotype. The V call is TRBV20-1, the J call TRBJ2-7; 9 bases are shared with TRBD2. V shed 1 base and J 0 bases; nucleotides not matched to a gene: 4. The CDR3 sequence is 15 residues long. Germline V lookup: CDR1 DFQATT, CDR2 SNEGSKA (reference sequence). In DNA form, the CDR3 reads TGCAGTGCTAGAGTGGCTAGCGGGAACTCCTACGAGCAGTACTTC. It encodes CSARVASGNSYEQYF.

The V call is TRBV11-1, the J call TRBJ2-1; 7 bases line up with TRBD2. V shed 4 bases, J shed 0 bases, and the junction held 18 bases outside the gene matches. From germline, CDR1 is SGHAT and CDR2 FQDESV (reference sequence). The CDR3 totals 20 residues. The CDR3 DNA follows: TGTGCCAGCAGCTCCCCGGTAGCGGGCCTGTCCGAAAGCTCCTACAATGAGCAGTTCTTC. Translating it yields CASSSPVAGLSESSYNEQFF.

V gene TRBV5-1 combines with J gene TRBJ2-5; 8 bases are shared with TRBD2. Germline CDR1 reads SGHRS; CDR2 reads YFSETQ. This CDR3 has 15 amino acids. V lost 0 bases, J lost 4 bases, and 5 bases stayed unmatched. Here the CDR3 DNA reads TGCGCCAGCAGCTTGGCAGCGGGAGTTTTAGAGACCCAGTACTTC. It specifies CASSLAAGVLETQYF. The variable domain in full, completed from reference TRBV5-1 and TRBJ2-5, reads KAGVTQTPRYLIKTRGQQVTLSCSPISGHRSVSWYQQTPGQGLQFLFEYFSETQRNKGNFPGRFSGRQFSNSRSEMNVSTLELGDSALYLCASSLAAGVLETQYFGPGTRLLVL.

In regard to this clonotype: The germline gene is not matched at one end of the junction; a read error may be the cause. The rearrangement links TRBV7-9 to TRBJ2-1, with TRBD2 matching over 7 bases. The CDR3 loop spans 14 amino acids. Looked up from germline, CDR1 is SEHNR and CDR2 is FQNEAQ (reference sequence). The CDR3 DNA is TGTTCCAGCAGCCCAGGACTAGATACCCATGAGCAGTTCTTC. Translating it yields CSSSPGLDTHEQFF.

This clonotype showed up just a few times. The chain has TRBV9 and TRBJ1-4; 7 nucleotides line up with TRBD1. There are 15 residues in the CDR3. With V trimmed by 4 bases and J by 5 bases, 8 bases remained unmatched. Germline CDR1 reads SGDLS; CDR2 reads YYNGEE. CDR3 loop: CASSPNRGANEKLFF. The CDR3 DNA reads TGTGCCAGCAGCCCCAACAGGGGAGCGAATGAAAAACTGTTTTTT.

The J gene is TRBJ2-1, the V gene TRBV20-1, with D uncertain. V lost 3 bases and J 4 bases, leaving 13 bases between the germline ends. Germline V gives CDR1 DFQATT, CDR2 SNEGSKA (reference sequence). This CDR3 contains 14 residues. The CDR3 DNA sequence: TGCAGTGCTAGTGTTACCGGTCTTTACAATGAGCAGTTCTTC. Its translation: CSASVTGLYNEQFF.

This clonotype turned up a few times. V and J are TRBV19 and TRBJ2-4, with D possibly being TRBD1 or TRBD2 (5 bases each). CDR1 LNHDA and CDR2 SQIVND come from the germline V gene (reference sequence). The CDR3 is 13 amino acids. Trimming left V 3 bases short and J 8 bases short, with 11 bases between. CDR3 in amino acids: CASSMWGRDIQYF. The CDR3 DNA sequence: TGTGCCAGTAGTATGTGGGGACGGGACATTCAGTACTTC.

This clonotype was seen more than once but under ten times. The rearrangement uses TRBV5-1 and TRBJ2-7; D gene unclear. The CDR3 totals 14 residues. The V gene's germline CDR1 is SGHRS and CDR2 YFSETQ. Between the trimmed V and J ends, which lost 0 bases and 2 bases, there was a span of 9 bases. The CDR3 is CASSLGKTAYEQYF. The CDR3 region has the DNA TGCGCCAGCAGCTTGGGGAAGACCGCCTACGAGCAGTACTTC.

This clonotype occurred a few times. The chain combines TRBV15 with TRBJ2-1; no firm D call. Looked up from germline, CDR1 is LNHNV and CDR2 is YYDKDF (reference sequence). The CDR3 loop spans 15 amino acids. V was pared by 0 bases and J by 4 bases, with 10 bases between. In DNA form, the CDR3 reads TGTGCCACCAGCAGAGATCCATCTCCATACAATGAGCAGTTCTTC. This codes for CATSRDPSPYNEQFF.

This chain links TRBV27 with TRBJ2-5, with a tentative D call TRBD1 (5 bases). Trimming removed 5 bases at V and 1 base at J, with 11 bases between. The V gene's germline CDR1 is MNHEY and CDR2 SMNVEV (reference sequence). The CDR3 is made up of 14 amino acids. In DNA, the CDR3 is TGTGCCAGCAGTGTGACAGAGACCCAAGAGACCCAGTACTTC. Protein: CASSVTETQETQYF.

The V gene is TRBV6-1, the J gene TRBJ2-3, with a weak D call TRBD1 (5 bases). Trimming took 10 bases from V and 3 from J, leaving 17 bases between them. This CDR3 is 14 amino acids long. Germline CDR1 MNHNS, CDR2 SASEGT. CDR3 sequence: CATASYQGTDTQYF. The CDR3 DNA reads TGTGCCACCGCATCCTATCAGGGTACAGATACGCAGTATTTT.

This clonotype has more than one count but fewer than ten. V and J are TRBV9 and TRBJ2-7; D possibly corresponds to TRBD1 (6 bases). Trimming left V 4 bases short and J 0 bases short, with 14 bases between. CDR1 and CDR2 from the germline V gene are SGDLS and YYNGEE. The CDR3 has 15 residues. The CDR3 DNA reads TGTGCCAGCAGCCCTACAACAGGGAGCTCCTACGAGCAGTACTTC. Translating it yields CASSPTTGSSYEQYF.